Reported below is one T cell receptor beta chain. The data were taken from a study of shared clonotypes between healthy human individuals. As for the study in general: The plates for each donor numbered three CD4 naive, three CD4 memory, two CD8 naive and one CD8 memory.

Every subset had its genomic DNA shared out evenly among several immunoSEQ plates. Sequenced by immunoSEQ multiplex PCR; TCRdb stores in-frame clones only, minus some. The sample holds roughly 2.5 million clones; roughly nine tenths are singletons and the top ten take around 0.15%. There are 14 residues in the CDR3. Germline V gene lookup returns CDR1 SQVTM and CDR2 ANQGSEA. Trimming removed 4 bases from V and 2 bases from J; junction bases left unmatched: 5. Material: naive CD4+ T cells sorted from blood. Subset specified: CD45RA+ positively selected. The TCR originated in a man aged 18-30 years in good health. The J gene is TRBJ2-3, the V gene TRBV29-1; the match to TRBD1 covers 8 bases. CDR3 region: CSVATGGFTDTQYF. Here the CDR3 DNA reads TGCAGCGTTGCCACAGGGGGGTTCACAGATACGCAGTATTTT.